Sequencing of this TCR beta chain was carried out in a study of shared clonotypes between healthy human individuals. Sequenced by immunoSEQ multiplex PCR; TCRdb stores in-frame clones only, minus some. Of under 750,000 clones in the sample, approximately 72% are singletons; the top ten hold around 1.8%. The sequenced sample consisted of memory CD4+ T cells sorted from blood. Sample subset: CD45RA-negative fraction. The source of this sequence is a woman in her thirties in good health.

The CDR3 is CASSPNPTGGYEQYF. The CDR3 bases are TGTGCCAGCAGCCCAAACCCGACAGGGGGCTACGAGCAGTACTTC. This sequence joins TRBV7-2 and TRBJ2-7; TRBD1 agrees at 9 bases. Germline V gene data show CDR1 as SGHTA and CDR2 as FQGNSA. V shed 5 bases, J shed 3 bases, and the junction held 8 bases outside the gene matches. The CDR3 spans 15 residues. Combining the CDR3 with reference TRBV7-2 and TRBJ2-7 gives the whole variable domain GAGVSQSPSNKVTEKGKDVELRCDPISGHTALYWYRQSLGQGLEFLIYFQGNSAPDKSGLPSDRFSAERTGGSVSTLTIQRTQQEDSAVYLCASSPNPTGGYEQYFGPGTRLTVT.